This TCR beta chain is from a study of T cells in Graves' hyperthyroidism and ophthalmopathy. Study findings and constraints: Blood also held most thyroid clonotypes expanded beyond 0.001. A 13 V-J model separated ophthalmopathy from stable hyperthyroidism.

This clonotype was picked up many times. What it binds is unknown. Per the germline V gene, CDR1 is GTSNPN and CDR2 is SVGIG (reference sequence). The CDR3 has 13 residues. Trimming removed 0 bases at V and 6 bases at J, with 12 bases between. Diagnosis of hyperthyroidism was new in patients aged 18 to 65, and its duration was under 2 months. Based on clinical symptoms, serum thyroxine and TRAb, thyroid ultrasound and orbital computed tomography, diagnoses were reached. What was amplified from RNA transcripts were TCR beta CDR3 regions. RT-PCR in the first round (using the HTBI primer set) targeted the TCR CDR3. MiXCR, applied by TCRdb to the multiplex PCR reads, yields one record per CDR3 protein. The repertoire includes roughly 420,000 distinct CDR3 sequences, about an eighth of them detected once, and 5.3% sits in the top ten.

What was sequenced was blood. The chain is built from TRBV30 and TRBJ2-7, with a weak D call TRBD1 (6 bases). The sequence came from a woman aged 18-29 years with Graves' hyperthyroidism. The CDR3 spells CAWSVFRGGEQYF. CDR3 in DNA: TGTGCCTGGAGTGTATTTCGAGGGGGCGAGCAGTACTTC.